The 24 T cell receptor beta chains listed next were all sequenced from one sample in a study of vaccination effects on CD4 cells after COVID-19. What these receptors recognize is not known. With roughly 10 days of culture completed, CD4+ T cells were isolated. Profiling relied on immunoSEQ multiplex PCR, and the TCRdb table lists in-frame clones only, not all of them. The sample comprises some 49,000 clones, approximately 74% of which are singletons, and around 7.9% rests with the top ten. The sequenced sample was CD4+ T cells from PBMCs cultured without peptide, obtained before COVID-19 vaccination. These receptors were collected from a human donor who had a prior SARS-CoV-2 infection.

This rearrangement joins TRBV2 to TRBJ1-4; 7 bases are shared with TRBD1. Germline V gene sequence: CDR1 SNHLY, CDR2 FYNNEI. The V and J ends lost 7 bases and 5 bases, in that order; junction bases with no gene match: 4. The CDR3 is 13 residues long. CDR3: CASNIQGNEKLFF. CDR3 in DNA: TGTGCCAGCAACATACAGGGGAATGAAAAACTGTTTTTT.

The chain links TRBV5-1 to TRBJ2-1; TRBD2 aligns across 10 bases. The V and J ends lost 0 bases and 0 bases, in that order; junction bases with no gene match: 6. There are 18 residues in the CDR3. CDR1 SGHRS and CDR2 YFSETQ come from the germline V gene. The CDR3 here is CASSLATSGASSYNEQFF. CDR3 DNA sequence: TGCGCCAGCAGCTTGGCCACTAGCGGGGCTAGCTCCTACAATGAGCAGTTCTTC.

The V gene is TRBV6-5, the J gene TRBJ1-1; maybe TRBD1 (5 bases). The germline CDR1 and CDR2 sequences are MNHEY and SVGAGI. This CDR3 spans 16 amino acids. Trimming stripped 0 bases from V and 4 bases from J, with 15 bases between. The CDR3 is CASSYSTAGRGTEAFF. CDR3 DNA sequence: TGTGCCAGCAGTTACTCTACGGCAGGAAGGGGCACTGAAGCTTTCTTT.

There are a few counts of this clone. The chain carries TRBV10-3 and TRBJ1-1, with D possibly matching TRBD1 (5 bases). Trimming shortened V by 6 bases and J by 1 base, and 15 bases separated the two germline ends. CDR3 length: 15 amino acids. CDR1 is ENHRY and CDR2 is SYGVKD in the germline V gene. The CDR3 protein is CAIRMQGGENTEAFF. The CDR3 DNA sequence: TGTGCCATCAGAATGCAGGGAGGGGAGAACACTGAAGCTTTCTTT.

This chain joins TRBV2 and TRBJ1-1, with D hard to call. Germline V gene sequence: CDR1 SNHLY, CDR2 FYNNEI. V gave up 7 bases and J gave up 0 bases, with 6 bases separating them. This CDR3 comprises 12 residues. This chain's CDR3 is CASKRVNTEAFF. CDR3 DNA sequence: TGTGCCAGCAAAAGGGTGAACACTGAAGCTTTCTTT.

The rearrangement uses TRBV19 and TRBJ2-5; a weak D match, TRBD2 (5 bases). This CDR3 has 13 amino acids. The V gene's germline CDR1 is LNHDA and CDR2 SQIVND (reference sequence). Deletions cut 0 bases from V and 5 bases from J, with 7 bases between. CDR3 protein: CASSIDSGETQYF. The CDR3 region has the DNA TGTGCCAGTAGTATAGATTCGGGGGAGACCCAGTACTTC.

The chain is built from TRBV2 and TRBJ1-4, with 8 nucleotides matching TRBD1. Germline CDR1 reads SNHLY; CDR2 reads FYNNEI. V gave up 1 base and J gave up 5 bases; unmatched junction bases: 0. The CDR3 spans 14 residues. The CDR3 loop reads CASSEGTGNEKLFF. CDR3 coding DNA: TGTGCCAGCAGTGAAGGGACAGGGAATGAAAAACTGTTTTTT.

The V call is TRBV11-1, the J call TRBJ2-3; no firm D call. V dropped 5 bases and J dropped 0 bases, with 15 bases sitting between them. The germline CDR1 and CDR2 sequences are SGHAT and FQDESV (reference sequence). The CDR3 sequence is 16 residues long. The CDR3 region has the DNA TGTGCCAGCAGCCCCCCAGGATTTAGGAGCACAGATACGCAGTATTTT. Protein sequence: CASSPPGFRSTDTQYF.

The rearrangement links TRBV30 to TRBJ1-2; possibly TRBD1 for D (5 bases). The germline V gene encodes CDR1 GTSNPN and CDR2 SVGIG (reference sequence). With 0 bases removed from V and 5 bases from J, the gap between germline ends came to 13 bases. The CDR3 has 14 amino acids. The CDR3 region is CAWSVADRLYGYTF. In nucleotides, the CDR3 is TGTGCCTGGAGTGTTGCTGACAGACTTTATGGCTACACCTTC.

This chain's CDR3 is CASQGSYEQYF. The CDR3 DNA follows: TGTGCCAGCCAGGGCTCCTACGAGCAGTACTTC. This sequence joins TRBV6-5 and TRBJ2-7; D might be TRBD1 (5 bases). Germline CDR1 is MNHEY and CDR2 is SVGAGI. The CDR3 extends over 11 amino acids. V gave up 8 bases and J gave up 0 bases, with 5 bases separating them.

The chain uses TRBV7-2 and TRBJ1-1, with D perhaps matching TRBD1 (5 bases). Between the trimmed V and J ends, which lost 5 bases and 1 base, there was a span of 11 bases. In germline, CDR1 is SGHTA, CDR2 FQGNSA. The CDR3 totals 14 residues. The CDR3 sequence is CASSPGRGNTEAFF. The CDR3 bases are TGTGCCAGCAGCCCAGGGCGGGGGAACACTGAAGCTTTCTTT.

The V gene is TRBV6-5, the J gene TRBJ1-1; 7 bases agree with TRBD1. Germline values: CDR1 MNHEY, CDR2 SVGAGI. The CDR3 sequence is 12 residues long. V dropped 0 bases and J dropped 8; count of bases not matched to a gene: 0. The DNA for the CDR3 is TGTGCCAGCAGTTACTCGACAGGGGAAGCTTTCTTT. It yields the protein CASSYSTGEAFF.

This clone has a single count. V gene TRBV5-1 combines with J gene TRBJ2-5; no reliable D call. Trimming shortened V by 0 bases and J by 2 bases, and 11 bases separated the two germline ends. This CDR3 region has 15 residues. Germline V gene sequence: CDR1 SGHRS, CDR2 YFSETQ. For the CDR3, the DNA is TGCGCCAGCAGCTTGGAGGCAGGTACTCAAGAGACCCAGTACTTC. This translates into CASSLEAGTQETQYF.

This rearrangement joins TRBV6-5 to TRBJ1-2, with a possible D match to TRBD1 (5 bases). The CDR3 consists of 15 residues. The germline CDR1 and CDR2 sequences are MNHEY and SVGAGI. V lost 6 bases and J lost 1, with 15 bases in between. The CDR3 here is CASSPRAGNNYGYTF. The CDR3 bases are TGTGCCAGCAGCCCGAGAGCAGGGAATAACTATGGCTACACCTTC.

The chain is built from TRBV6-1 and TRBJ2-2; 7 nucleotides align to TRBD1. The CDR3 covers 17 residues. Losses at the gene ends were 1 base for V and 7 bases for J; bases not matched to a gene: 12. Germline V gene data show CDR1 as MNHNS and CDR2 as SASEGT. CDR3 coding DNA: TGTGCCAGCAGTGAAGTGAGACGATCAACAGGGGTCGGGGAGCTGTTTTTT. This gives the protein CASSEVRRSTGVGELFF.

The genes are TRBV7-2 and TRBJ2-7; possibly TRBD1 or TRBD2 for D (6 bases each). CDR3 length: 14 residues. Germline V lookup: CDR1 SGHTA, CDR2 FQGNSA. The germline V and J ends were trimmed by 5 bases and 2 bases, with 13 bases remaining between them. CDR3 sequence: CASSDERGAYEQYF. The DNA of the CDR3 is TGTGCCAGCAGCGACGAGAGGGGGGCCTACGAGCAGTACTTC.

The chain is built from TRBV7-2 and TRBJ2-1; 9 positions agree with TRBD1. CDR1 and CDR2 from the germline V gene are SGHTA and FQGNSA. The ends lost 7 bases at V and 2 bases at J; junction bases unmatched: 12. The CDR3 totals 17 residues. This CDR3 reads CASNVRTGAHAYNEQFF. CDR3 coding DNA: TGTGCCAGCAATGTAAGGACAGGGGCCCATGCCTACAATGAGCAGTTCTTC. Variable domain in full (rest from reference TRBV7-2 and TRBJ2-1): GAGVSQSPSNKVTEKGKDVELRCDPISGHTALYWYRQSLGQGLEFLIYFQGNSAPDKSGLPSDRFSAERTGGSVSTLTIQRTQQEDSAVYLCASNVRTGAHAYNEQFFGPGTRLTVL.

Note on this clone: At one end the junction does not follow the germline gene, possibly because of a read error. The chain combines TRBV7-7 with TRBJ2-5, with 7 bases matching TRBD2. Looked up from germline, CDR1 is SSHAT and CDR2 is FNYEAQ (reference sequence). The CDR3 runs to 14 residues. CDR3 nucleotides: TGTGCTAGCAGCCAAGGGACTAACCAAGAGACCCAGTACTTC. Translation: CASSQGTNQETQYF.

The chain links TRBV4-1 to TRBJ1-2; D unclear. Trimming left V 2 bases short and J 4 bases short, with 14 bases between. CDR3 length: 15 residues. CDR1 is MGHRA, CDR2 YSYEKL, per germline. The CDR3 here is CASSQSIELSYGYTF. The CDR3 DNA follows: TGCGCCAGCAGCCAATCGATAGAGCTCAGCTATGGCTACACCTTC.

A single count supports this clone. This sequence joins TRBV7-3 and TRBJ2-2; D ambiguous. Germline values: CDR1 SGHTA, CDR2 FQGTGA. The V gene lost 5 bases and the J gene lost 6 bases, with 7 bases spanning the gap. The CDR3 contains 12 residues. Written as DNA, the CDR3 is TGTGCCAGCAGCCCGTCGGCCGGGGAGCTGTTTTTT. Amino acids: CASSPSAGELFF.

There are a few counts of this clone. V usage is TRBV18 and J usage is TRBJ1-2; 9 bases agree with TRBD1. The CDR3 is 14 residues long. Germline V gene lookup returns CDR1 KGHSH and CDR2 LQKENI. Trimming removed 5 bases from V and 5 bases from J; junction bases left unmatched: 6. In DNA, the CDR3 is TGTGCCAGCTCAGGATACGGACAGGGGTATGGCTACACCTTC. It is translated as CASSGYGQGYGYTF. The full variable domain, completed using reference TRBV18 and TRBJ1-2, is NAGVMQNPRHLVRRRGQEARLRCSPMKGHSHVYWYRQLPEEGLKFMVYLQKENIIDESGMPKERFSAEFPKEGPSILRIQQVVRGDSAAYFCASSGYGQGYGYTFGSGTRLTVV.

The CDR3 loop is CASSLARGSTVGNTEAFF. DNA of the CDR3: TGCGCCAGCAGCTTGGCCCGGGGGTCCACAGTCGGGAACACTGAAGCTTTCTTT. The chain joins TRBV5-1 to TRBJ1-1; perhaps TRBD1 as D (5 bases). V was pared by 0 bases and J by 1 base, with 19 bases between. The CDR3 extends over 18 amino acids. Germline lookup yields CDR1 SGHRS and CDR2 YFSETQ.

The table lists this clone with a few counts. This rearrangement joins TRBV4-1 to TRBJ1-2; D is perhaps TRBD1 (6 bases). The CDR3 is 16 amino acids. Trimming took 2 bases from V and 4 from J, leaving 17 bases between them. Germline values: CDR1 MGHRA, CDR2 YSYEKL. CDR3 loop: CASSQQWTVGIYGYTF. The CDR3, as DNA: TGCGCCAGCAGCCAACAGTGGACAGTTGGTATCTATGGCTACACCTTC.

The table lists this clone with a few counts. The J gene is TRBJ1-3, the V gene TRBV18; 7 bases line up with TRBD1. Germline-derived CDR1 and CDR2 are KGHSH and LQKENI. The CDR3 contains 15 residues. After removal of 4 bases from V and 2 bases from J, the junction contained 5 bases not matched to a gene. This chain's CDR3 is CASSQDRLAGNTIYF. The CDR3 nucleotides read TGTGCCAGCTCACAGGACAGGTTGGCTGGAAACACCATATATTTT. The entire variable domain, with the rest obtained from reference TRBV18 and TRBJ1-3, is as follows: NAGVMQNPRHLVRRRGQEARLRCSPMKGHSHVYWYRQLPEEGLKFMVYLQKENIIDESGMPKERFSAEFPKEGPSILRIQQVVRGDSAAYFCASSQDRLAGNTIYFGEGSWLTVV.